The 27 T cell receptor beta chains below come from one sample, sequenced in a study of control samples from healthy donors and cancer patients. The data were produced by immunoSEQ multiplex PCR, yet TCRdb's version contains in-frame clones alone and is incomplete. The repertoire has 130,000 to 150,000 clones, approximately 91% of them found once; the top ten carry roughly 3.2%. Specimen: blood. These receptors originate from a young man in good health.

V gene TRBV7-3 combines with J gene TRBJ1-2, with a possible D match to TRBD1 (6 bases). Trimming removed 2 bases at V and 7 bases at J, with 11 bases between. The CDR3 consists of 13 residues. CDR1 SGHTA and CDR2 FQGTGA come from the germline V gene. CDR3 amino acids: CASSLSGAPGYTF. The CDR3 DNA follows: TGTGCCAGCAGCTTATCGGGGGCGCCTGGCTACACCTTC. The complete variable domain, with remaining parts taken from reference TRBV7-3 and TRBJ1-2, reads GAGVSQTPSNKVTEKGKYVELRCDPISGHTALYWYRQSLGQGPEFLIYFQGTGAADDSGLPNDRFFAVRPEGSVSTLKIQRTERGDSAVYLCASSLSGAPGYTFGSGTRLTVV.

This chain uses TRBV7-2 with TRBJ1-6; D might be TRBD1 (5 bases). V lost 0 bases, J lost 8 bases, and 11 bases lay in between. CDR1 and CDR2 from the germline V gene are SGHTA and FQGNSA. This CDR3 has 15 residues. The CDR3 region is CASSLAGGIYSPLHF. The CDR3 bases are TGTGCCAGCAGCTTAGCTGGGGGGATCTATTCACCCCTCCACTTT.

This chain joins TRBV4-1 and TRBJ2-7; 9 bases line up with TRBD1. The CDR3 contains 17 residues. V was pared by 1 base and J by 3 bases, with 10 bases of the junction left unmatched. The germline V gene has CDR1 MGHRA and CDR2 YSYEKL. The CDR3: CASSQGNRDREVYEQYF. The CDR3 region has the DNA TGCGCCAGCAGCCAAGGAAACCGGGACAGGGAGGTCTACGAGCAGTACTTC.

The V call is TRBV29-1, the J call TRBJ1-1; D is uncertain. The CDR3 spans 14 residues. Germline V gives CDR1 SQVTM, CDR2 ANQGSEA. The V end was cut by 4 bases, the J end by 3 bases, with 15 bases between. The CDR3 reads CSVGPSTWDTEAFF. The CDR3 bases are TGCAGCGTTGGGCCCTCTACTTGGGACACTGAAGCTTTCTTT.

This chain links TRBV14 with TRBJ1-3; maybe TRBD1 (5 bases). Germline CDR1 and CDR2: SGHDN and FVKESK. The CDR3 totals 15 residues. V was trimmed by 2 bases and J by 4 bases, leaving 12 bases between them. The CDR3 nucleotides read TGTGCCAGCAGCCAACGTTCAGGGCCCGGAAACACCATATATTTT. It is translated as CASSQRSGPGNTIYF. Full variable domain (rest looked up from reference TRBV14 and TRBJ1-3): EAGVTQFPSHSVIEKGQTVTLRCDPISGHDNLYWYRRVMGKEIKFLLHFVKESKQDESGMPNNRFLAERTGGTYSTLKVQPAELEDSGVYFCASSQRSGPGNTIYFGEGSWLTVV.

The V and J genes are TRBV14 and TRBJ1-3; D unclear. V lost 4 bases and J 7 bases, leaving 8 bases between the germline ends. The germline gives CDR1 SGHDN, CDR2 FVKESK. The CDR3 loop spans 12 amino acids. The CDR3 loop reads CASSPNENTIYF. The CDR3 DNA reads TGTGCCAGCAGCCCCAACGAGAACACCATATATTTT.

The chain joins TRBV28 to TRBJ2-3; 11 positions match TRBD2. V shed 1 base and J 6 bases; nucleotides not matched to a gene: 6. Looked up from germline, CDR1 is MDHEN and CDR2 is SYDVKM. The CDR3 loop spans 16 amino acids. In DNA, the CDR3 is TGTGCCAGCAGTTTATCTACTAGCGGGGGAATGGATACGCAGTATTTT. Translated, it gives CASSLSTSGGMDTQYF. The variable domain in full, completed from reference TRBV28 and TRBJ2-3, reads DVKVTQSSRYLVKRTGEKVFLECVQDMDHENMFWYRQDPGLGLRLIYFSYDVKMKEKGDIPEGYSVSREKKERFSLILESASTNQTSMYLCASSLSTSGGMDTQYFGPGTRLTVL.

The chain carries TRBV5-8 and TRBJ2-1; 9 bases agree with TRBD2. The CDR3 has 15 amino acids. The junction had 5 bases not matched to a gene; V was cut back by 4 bases and J by 3 bases. Looked up from germline, CDR1 is SGHTS and CDR2 is YDEGEE. The CDR3 DNA reads TGTGCCAGCAGCCCCGGACTAGCGAGCTACAATGAGCAGTTCTTC. The encoded protein is CASSPGLASYNEQFF.

The chain has TRBV20-1 and TRBJ1-2; maybe TRBD1 (5 bases). This CDR3 is built from 14 residues. From germline, CDR1 is DFQATT and CDR2 SNEGSKA (reference sequence). V was pared by 3 bases and J by 1 base, with 12 bases between. The CDR3 DNA reads as TGCAGTGCTAGTCGGGGCATGATTAACTATGGCTACACCTTC. Residues: CSASRGMINYGYTF.

J is TRBJ2-1 and V is TRBV19, with 9 nucleotides matching TRBD1. The CDR3 sequence is 15 residues long. Germline CDR1 LNHDA, CDR2 SQIVND (reference sequence). The ends lost 7 bases at V and 4 bases at J; junction bases unmatched: 8. The DNA of the CDR3 is TGTGCCAGTAAGACCGGGACAGGGACTTACAATGAGCAGTTCTTC. Protein sequence: CASKTGTGTYNEQFF.

The chain combines TRBV4-2 with TRBJ2-1; D is possibly TRBD2 (6 bases). The V end lost 1 base, the J end lost 4 bases, and 14 bases lay between the germline ends. Germline V gene data show CDR1 as LGHNA and CDR2 as YNFKEQ. CDR3 length: 16 residues. As DNA, the CDR3 is TGTGCCAGCAGCCAAGCCTCGGCGGGGCGGTACAATGAGCAGTTCTTC. This codes for CASSQASAGRYNEQFF.

The genes are TRBV5-4 and TRBJ2-1; TRBD2 matches 13 bases. CDR1 SGHNT and CDR2 YYREEE come from the germline V gene (reference sequence). This CDR3 has 15 amino acids. Trimming at V came to 2 bases and at J to 7 bases, leaving 3 bases not matched to a gene. CDR3 DNA: TGTGCCAGCAGCTTTACTAGCGGGGGGGCGAATGAGCAGTTCTTC. It codes for CASSFTSGGANEQFF.

The chain joins TRBV19 to TRBJ1-6, with TRBD1 matching 9 bases. J lost 4 bases, V lost 4 bases, and 11 bases had no gene match. There are 18 residues in the CDR3. The germline CDR1 and CDR2 sequences are LNHDA and SQIVND (reference sequence). The CDR3 spells CASSTQPGQGGYNSPLHF. The CDR3, as DNA: TGTGCCAGTAGTACCCAACCGGGACAGGGTGGTTATAATTCACCCCTCCACTTT.

This chain joins TRBV13 and TRBJ2-2; TRBD2 is a possible D gene (5 bases). The CDR3 length is 14 residues. Germline assignment: CDR1 PRHDT and CDR2 FYEKMQ (reference sequence). The ends were cut back, 6 bases at V and 1 base at J, with 9 bases in the middle. CDR3 DNA sequence: TGTGCCAGCAGTGCTAGCCTGAACACCGGGGAGCTGTTTTTT. Amino acids: CASSASLNTGELFF.

The chain couples TRBV5-6 to TRBJ1-1, with D tentatively TRBD1 (6 bases). The germline V gene has CDR1 SGHDT and CDR2 YYEEEE. Trimming took off 3 bases at V and 1 base at J, with 7 bases between the two ends. This CDR3 comprises 13 residues. For the CDR3, the DNA is TGTGCCAGCAGCTGGACAGCGAACACTGAAGCTTTCTTT. It translates to CASSWTANTEAFF. Drawing the rest from reference TRBV5-6 and TRBJ1-1, the complete variable domain is DAGVTQSPTHLIKTRGQQVTLRCSPKSGHDTVSWYQQALGQGPQFIFQYYEEEERQRGNFPDRFSGHQFPNYSSELNVNALLLGDSALYLCASSWTANTEAFFGQGTRLTVV.

The CDR3 loop is CASSLADGFSYEQYF. The CDR3 nucleotides are TGTGCCAGCAGCTTAGCGGACGGCTTCTCCTACGAGCAGTACTTC. This rearrangement joins TRBV7-9 to TRBJ2-7, with D unclear. V dropped 0 bases and J dropped 0 bases, with 9 bases sitting between them. The CDR3 has 15 amino acids. From germline, CDR1 is SEHNR and CDR2 FQNEAQ (reference sequence).

This chain links TRBV10-2 with TRBJ2-7; D is uncertain. Looked up from germline, CDR1 is WSHSY and CDR2 is SAAADI. The CDR3 runs to 13 residues. Trimming left V 4 bases short and J 3 bases short, with 10 bases between. CDR3 sequence: CASSGRDNYEQYF. The CDR3 DNA reads as TGCGCCAGCAGTGGACGAGATAACTACGAGCAGTACTTC.

V gene TRBV11-2 combines with J gene TRBJ1-1; D is undetermined. The CDR3 contains 14 residues. V lost 1 base and J lost 1, with 7 bases in between. Germline CDR1 is SGHAT and CDR2 is FQNNGV. The DNA for the CDR3 is TGTGCCAGCAGCTTAGTGGGAGGGAACACTGAAGCTTTCTTT. As protein: CASSLVGGNTEAFF.

The genes are TRBV5-8 and TRBJ1-1; D perhaps matches TRBD1 (5 bases). Germline V lookup: CDR1 SGHTS, CDR2 YDEGEE. The ends were cut back, 0 bases at V and 4 bases at J, with 10 bases in the middle. The CDR3 is 14 amino acids. The CDR3 spells CASSLGQRATEAFF. CDR3 nucleotide sequence: TGTGCCAGCAGCTTGGGACAGAGGGCCACTGAAGCTTTCTTT. The full variable domain, with the rest looked up from reference TRBV5-8 and TRBJ1-1, is EAGVTQSPTHLIKTRGQQATLRCSPISGHTSVYWYQQALGLGLQFLLWYDEGEERNRGNFPPRFSGRQFPNYSSELNVNALELEDSALYLCASSLGQRATEAFFGQGTRLTVV.

The CDR3 bases are TGTGCCAGCAGCTCACTAGCGGGGGGTAGCGAGCAGTACTTC. It specifies CASSSLAGGSEQYF. The J gene is TRBJ2-7, the V gene TRBV5-6; TRBD2 agrees at 12 bases. Germline CDR1 and CDR2: SGHDT and YYEEEE. This CDR3 is 14 amino acids long. J gave up 6 bases and V 3 bases, and 4 bases lay outside the gene matches.

J is TRBJ2-7 and V is TRBV5-1, with 7 bases aligning to TRBD1. V shed 0 bases, J shed 7 bases, and the junction held 7 bases outside the gene matches. The germline V gene encodes CDR1 SGHRS and CDR2 YFSETQ. This CDR3 region has 14 residues. The CDR3 reads CASSLGRGRGEQYF. The DNA for the CDR3 is TGCGCCAGCAGCTTGGGAAGGGGGCGCGGGGAGCAGTACTTC.

V usage is TRBV5-6 and J usage is TRBJ1-5; TRBD1 agrees at 9 bases. The germline V gene encodes CDR1 SGHDT and CDR2 YYEEEE. The CDR3 has 16 residues. J was trimmed by 6 bases and V by 1 base; bases with no gene match: 8. The CDR3 loop reads CASSLYAGQGVQPQHF. In DNA form, the CDR3 reads TGTGCCAGCAGCTTGTATGCGGGACAGGGTGTTCAGCCCCAGCATTTT.

The rearrangement uses TRBV27 and TRBJ2-7; the match to TRBD1 covers 8 bases. CDR3 size: 15 residues. Germline V gene lookup returns CDR1 MNHEY and CDR2 SMNVEV (reference sequence). V dropped 3 bases and J dropped 1; count of bases not matched to a gene: 5. The CDR3 is CASSLQGAFSYEQYF. DNA for the CDR3: TGTGCCAGCAGTTTGCAGGGGGCCTTTTCCTACGAGCAGTACTTC.

J is TRBJ1-5 and V is TRBV19; tentatively, D is TRBD1 (6 bases). Germline-derived CDR1 and CDR2 are LNHDA and SQIVND (reference sequence). This CDR3 is 14 amino acids long. Trimming took 1 base from V and 8 from J, leaving 12 bases between them. The CDR3 is CASSIVQGWEPQHF. CDR3 nucleotide sequence: TGTGCCAGTAGTATAGTACAGGGATGGGAGCCCCAGCATTTT.

The CDR3 loop is CASSGEGQGTDTQYF. DNA for the CDR3: TGTGCCAGCAGCGGAGAGGGACAGGGGACAGATACGCAGTATTTT. The chain is built from TRBV9 and TRBJ2-3; TRBD1 matches at 10 bases. From germline, CDR1 is SGDLS and CDR2 YYNGEE. The V gene end was trimmed by 3 bases and the J gene end by 3 bases; junction bases not matched to a gene: 4. The CDR3 consists of 15 residues. Drawing the rest from reference TRBV9 and TRBJ2-3, the complete variable domain is DSGVTQTPKHLITATGQRVTLRCSPRSGDLSVYWYQQSLDQGLQFLIQYYNGEERAKGNILERFSAQQFPDLHSELNLSSLELGDSALYFCASSGEGQGTDTQYFGPGTRLTVL.

This clone occurred a few times. V and J are TRBV5-1 and TRBJ1-1; 7 nucleotides agree with TRBD1. Germline V gene sequence: CDR1 SGHRS, CDR2 YFSETQ. The length of the CDR3 is 15 residues. Losses at the gene ends were 2 bases for V and 1 base for J; bases not matched to a gene: 5. DNA of the CDR3: TGCGCCAGCAGCTTAATGACAGGGAGGAACACTGAAGCTTTCTTT. Translated, it gives CASSLMTGRNTEAFF.

The V and J genes are TRBV5-1 and TRBJ2-2; either TRBD1 or TRBD2 may fit D (5 bases each). Germline CDR1 and CDR2: SGHRS and YFSETQ. V lost 4 bases, J lost 3 bases, and 13 bases lay in between. This CDR3 has 15 residues. The CDR3 bases are TGCGCCAGCAGCGGAACGGGACGTGACACCGGGGAGCTGTTTTTT. Its protein product is CASSGTGRDTGELFF.